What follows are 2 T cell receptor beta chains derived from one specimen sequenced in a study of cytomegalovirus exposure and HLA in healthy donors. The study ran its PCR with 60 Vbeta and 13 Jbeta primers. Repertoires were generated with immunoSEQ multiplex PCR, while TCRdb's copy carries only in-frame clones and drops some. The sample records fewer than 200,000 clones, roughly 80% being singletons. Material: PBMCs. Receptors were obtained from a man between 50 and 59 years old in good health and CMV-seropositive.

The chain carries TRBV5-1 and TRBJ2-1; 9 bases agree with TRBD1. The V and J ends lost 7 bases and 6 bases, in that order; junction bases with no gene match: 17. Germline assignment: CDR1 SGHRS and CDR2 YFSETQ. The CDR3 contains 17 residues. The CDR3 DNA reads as TGCGCCAGCGCCGAAAGGTACAGGGGGCAGATACTCAATGAGCAGTTCTTC. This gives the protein CASAERYRGQILNEQFF.

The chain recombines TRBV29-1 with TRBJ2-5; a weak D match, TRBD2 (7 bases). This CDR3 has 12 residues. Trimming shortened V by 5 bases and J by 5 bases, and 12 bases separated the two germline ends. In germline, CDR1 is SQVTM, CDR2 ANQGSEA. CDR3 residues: CSVQGREETQYF. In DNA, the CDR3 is TGCAGCGTTCAGGGGCGGGAGGAGACCCAGTACTTC.